Below, 2 T cell receptor beta chains from the same sample are listed, as sequenced in a study of T cell repertoires in cytomegalovirus infection. A single record per CDR3 protein comes from TCRdb applying MiXCR to the reads. Of 100,000 to 150,000 distinct CDR3 sequences listed, 8% to 9% were seen once; the top ten hold roughly a tenth. The sample consisted of PBMCs. The receptors originated from a human donor in good health (CMV status not recorded). Some clones in this sample may be carry-over from other donors' samples.

The sample holds a few counts of this clonotype. This sequence joins TRBV28 and TRBJ1-5, with D possibly TRBD1 on 5 matching bases. Germline CDR1 is MDHEN and CDR2 is SYDVKM. The CDR3 consists of 14 residues. Trimming took off 6 bases at V and 5 bases at J, with 14 bases between the two ends. Here the CDR3 DNA reads TGTGCCAGCAGCCCATTGGGGGTCGATCAGCCCCAGCATTTT. It is translated as CASSPLGVDQPQHF.

This clonotype was detected ten times or more. The chain joins TRBV19 to TRBJ2-5, with D perhaps matching TRBD1 or TRBD2 (6 bases each). The length of the CDR3 is 15 residues. The V and J ends lost 1 base and 1 base respectively, with 10 bases between them. Germline loops: CDR1 LNHDA, CDR2 SQIVND (reference sequence). The CDR3 region is CASSIGGTPQETQYF. In DNA, the CDR3 is TGTGCCAGTAGTATAGGCGGGACACCCCAAGAGACCCAGTACTTC. The full variable domain, rest sourced from reference TRBV19 and TRBJ2-5, is DGGITQSPKYLFRKEGQNVTLSCEQNLNHDAMYWYRQDPGQGLRLIYYSQIVNDFQKGDIAEGYSVSREKKESFPLTVTSAQKNPTAFYLCASSIGGTPQETQYFGPGTRLLVL.